What follows are 25 T cell receptor beta chains derived from one specimen sequenced in a study of blood T cell repertoires in COVID-19. The table came from immunoSEQ multiplex PCR; TCRdb's copy has only in-frame clones and leaves some out. The sample carries about 94,000 clones, 75% to 85% recorded once. Sequences were obtained from peripheral blood. All receptors come from a human donor in a cohort sampled during active COVID-19.

This clone occurred once. The chain joins TRBV11-3 to TRBJ2-1; 9 bases agree with TRBD2. The J segment lost 8 bases and the V segment lost 1 base, leaving 6 bases of the junction unmatched. Germline V gene sequence: CDR1 SGHNT, CDR2 YENEEA. The CDR3 runs 15 residues. The CDR3 DNA reads as TGTGCCAGCAGCTTAGGGGTAGCGGGAGAGGATGAGCAGTTCTTC. This translates into CASSLGVAGEDEQFF.

The rearrangement links TRBV10-2 to TRBJ1-2, with a possible D match to TRBD1 (6 bases). CDR1 is WSHSY and CDR2 is SAAADI in the germline V gene. CDR3 length: 14 residues. The V end was cut by 7 bases, the J end by 4 bases, with 16 bases between. The CDR3 sequence is CASTGRGNSYGYTF. The CDR3 bases are TGCGCCAGCACAGGCAGGGGTAATTCCTATGGCTACACCTTC.

The table lists this clone with a count of one. The chain couples TRBV19 to TRBJ1-4; D gene ambiguous. Trimming removed 5 bases at V and 14 bases at J, with 30 bases between. The CDR3 totals 17 residues. Looked up from germline, CDR1 is LNHDA and CDR2 is SQIVND (reference sequence). The chain's CDR3 is CASSPGTAEYSLVSLFF. The DNA of the CDR3 is TGTGCCAGTAGTCCAGGAACGGCTGAGTATTCTCTTGTATCGCTGTTTTTT. The full variable domain, its missing parts supplied by reference TRBV19 and TRBJ1-4, is DGGITQSPKYLFRKEGQNVTLSCEQNLNHDAMYWYRQDPGQGLRLIYYSQIVNDFQKGDIAEGYSVSREKKESFPLTVTSAQKNPTAFYLCASSPGTAEYSLVSLFFGSGTQLSVL.

The rearrangement links TRBV10-3 to TRBJ2-5; no definite D call. V lost 6 bases and J 3 bases, leaving 8 bases between the germline ends. This CDR3 comprises 12 residues. In germline, CDR1 is ENHRY, CDR2 SYGVKD. The CDR3 spells CAISSLKETQYF. CDR3 DNA: TGTGCCATCAGCTCCTTAAAAGAGACCCAGTACTTC.

The J gene is TRBJ1-5, the V gene TRBV7-3, with D maybe TRBD1 (6 bases). V lost 6 bases, J lost 0 bases, and 9 bases lay in between. There are 14 residues in the CDR3. CDR1 and CDR2 (germline): SGHTA, FQGTGA. CDR3 sequence reads: CASRPGDSNQPQHF. The CDR3 nucleotides read TGTGCCAGCAGACCAGGGGATAGCAATCAGCCCCAGCATTTT.

This clone was seen more than once but under ten times. This rearrangement joins TRBV4-1 to TRBJ1-6; 7 bases map to TRBD1. CDR3 length: 16 residues. Trimming cost V 2 bases and J 6 bases; bases outside gene matches: 7. Germline V gene lookup returns CDR1 MGHRA and CDR2 YSYEKL. CDR3 DNA sequence: TGCGCCAGCAGCCAAATCGGGACAGATGGTAATTCACCCCTCCACTTT. Amino acids: CASSQIGTDGNSPLHF.

This clone was counted a single time. V gene TRBV6-5 combines with J gene TRBJ2-7; TRBD1 aligns across 7 bases. This CDR3 is built from 14 residues. V shed 6 bases, J shed 2 bases, and the junction held 7 bases outside the gene matches. The germline V gene encodes CDR1 MNHEY and CDR2 SVGAGI. This CDR3 is CASSLRGSPYEQYF. The CDR3 DNA sequence: TGTGCCAGCAGCCTCAGGGGGTCCCCCTACGAGCAGTACTTC.

The genes are TRBV28 and TRBJ1-2, with a tentative D call TRBD1 (5 bases). The CDR3 is 14 amino acids. Between the trimmed V and J ends, which lost 4 bases and 4 bases, there was a span of 13 bases. From germline, CDR1 is MDHEN and CDR2 SYDVKM. For the CDR3, the DNA is TGTGCCAGCAGTTCCTTCAGGGTCCCCTATGGCTACACCTTC. Amino acids: CASSSFRVPYGYTF.

The chain combines TRBV29-1 with TRBJ2-7; no clear D gene. The CDR3 sequence is 11 residues long. Germline loops: CDR1 SQVTM, CDR2 ANQGSEA. Trimming took 6 bases from V and 3 from J, leaving 9 bases between them. In DNA, the CDR3 is TGCAGCGTGGCTGTTTTCTACGAGCAGTACTTC. Translating it yields CSVAVFYEQYF.

This chain joins TRBV5-1 and TRBJ2-1; 8 nucleotides agree with TRBD2. This CDR3 is built from 15 residues. The V gene end was trimmed by 0 bases and the J gene end by 5 bases; junction bases not matched to a gene: 4. Germline V CDR1 and CDR2: SGHRS, YFSETQ. In DNA form, the CDR3 reads TGCGCCAGCAGCTTGGACGCGGGAGGCCACAATGAGCAGTTCTTC. Translation: CASSLDAGGHNEQFF.

This chain connects TRBV9 to TRBJ1-5, with D uncertain. The CDR3 covers 15 residues. CDR1 is SGDLS, CDR2 YYNGEE, per germline. Trimming shortened V by 0 bases and J by 4 bases, and 11 bases separated the two germline ends. The CDR3 DNA reads TGTGCCAGCAGCGTAGGAGGGTCTGGGAATCAGCCCCAGCATTTT. Translation gives CASSVGGSGNQPQHF.

V is TRBV5-1 and J is TRBJ2-7; TRBD1 agrees at 7 bases. V lost 4 bases and J lost 7; bases outside the gene matches: 8. The CDR3 is 13 amino acids. The germline CDR1 and CDR2 sequences are SGHRS and YFSETQ. CDR3 DNA: TGCGCCAGCAGCCCGACAGGGCAGGAAGAGCAGTACTTC. This gives the protein CASSPTGQEEQYF.

Details on this clone: Other DNA sequences from this sample encode an identical CDR3 as well. The chain joins TRBV2 to TRBJ2-1, with D possibly being TRBD2 (7 bases). Germline CDR1 SNHLY, CDR2 FYNNEI. CDR3 length: 14 amino acids. Between the trimmed V and J ends, which lost 11 bases and 7 bases, there was a span of 21 bases. Here the CDR3 DNA reads TGTGCCTGGGGGCGGAGCGAGGGGGGGAATGAGCAGTTCTTC. It codes for CAWGRSEGGNEQFF.

This chain links TRBV19 with TRBJ2-4; D may be TRBD1 (6 bases). This CDR3 spans 13 amino acids. Trimming took 8 bases from V and 2 from J, leaving 10 bases between them. Germline V CDR1 and CDR2: LNHDA, SQIVND (reference sequence). CDR3 sequence: CASSGQSKNIQYF. CDR3 nucleotide sequence: TGTGCCAGTTCAGGACAGTCCAAAAACATTCAGTACTTC.

The gene calls are TRBV18 and TRBJ2-2; 7 positions match TRBD2. The J segment lost 7 bases and the V segment lost 3 bases, leaving 5 bases of the junction unmatched. This CDR3 region has 14 residues. The V gene's germline CDR1 is KGHSH and CDR2 LQKENI. CDR3 sequence: CASSPRERGGELFF. For the CDR3, the DNA is TGTGCCAGCTCACCTCGGGAGCGGGGCGGGGAGCTGTTTTTT.

This sequence joins TRBV19 and TRBJ2-7; D ambiguous. The germline V and J ends were trimmed by 0 bases and 2 bases, with 11 bases remaining between them. The CDR3 is 15 amino acids. CDR1 LNHDA and CDR2 SQIVND come from the germline V gene (reference sequence). CDR3 sequence: CASSIDATSTYEQYF. DNA for the CDR3: TGTGCCAGTAGTATAGATGCTACTTCGACCTACGAGCAGTACTTC.

In this sample, this clone turned up once. The chain uses TRBV7-9 and TRBJ1-5; TRBD1 agrees at 9 bases. The CDR3 is 14 residues long. V dropped 5 bases and J dropped 9; count of bases not matched to a gene: 8. CDR1 and CDR2 from the germline V gene are SEHNR and FQNEAQ (reference sequence). The CDR3 nucleotides are TGTGCCAGCAGCAGCAGTCACAGGGGGCCGCCCCAGCATTTT. Amino acids: CASSSSHRGPPQHF.

This chain uses TRBV5-4 with TRBJ2-7; 12 bases agree with TRBD2. Germline values: CDR1 SGHNT, CDR2 YYREEE (reference sequence). CDR3 length equals 15 residues. V was clipped by 4 bases and J by 4 bases; unmatched bases: 6. This CDR3 is CASSPTSGRSYEQYF. The CDR3 DNA reads TGTGCCAGCAGCCCAACTAGCGGGAGGTCTTACGAGCAGTACTTC.

The V and J genes are TRBV27 and TRBJ1-1; D is unclear. CDR1 MNHEY and CDR2 SMNVEV come from the germline V gene (reference sequence). Between the trimmed V and J ends, which lost 1 base and 8 bases, there was a span of 5 bases. This CDR3 region has 11 residues. The CDR3 nucleotides read TGTGCCAGCAGTTTATTCGGGGAAGCTTTCTTT. Translation gives CASSLFGEAFF.

This clone turned up a few times. V is TRBV28 and J is TRBJ2-3; TRBD2 matches at 7 bases. CDR1 is MDHEN and CDR2 is SYDVKM in the germline V gene. This CDR3 has 16 amino acids. With 8 bases clipped from V and 0 bases from J, the junction kept 11 bases outside the gene matches. The CDR3 here is CASAPGGDLSTDTQYF. The DNA of the CDR3 is TGTGCCAGCGCCCCTGGGGGGGACCTTAGCACAGATACGCAGTATTTT.

Written as DNA, the CDR3 is TGCAGCGTTGGAGGGCAGGGGAACAACGCAAGAAACTACGAGCAGTACTTC. Encoded protein: CSVGGQGNNARNYEQYF. V usage is TRBV29-1 and J usage is TRBJ2-7; tentative D call: TRBD1 (6 bases). The CDR3 totals 17 residues. V was clipped by 4 bases and J by 3 bases, with 25 bases between them. Germline-derived CDR1 and CDR2 are SQVTM and ANQGSEA.

The chain uses TRBV7-2 and TRBJ1-2; 8 bases are shared with TRBD1. The CDR3 is made up of 14 amino acids. Per germline, CDR1 SGHTA and CDR2 FQGNSA. V shed 6 bases and J 2 bases; nucleotides not matched to a gene: 5. DNA of the CDR3: TGTGCCAGCAGTCCGGGACAGGAGAACTATGGCTACACCTTC. Residues: CASSPGQENYGYTF.

The chain joins TRBV10-3 to TRBJ2-7; TRBD1 aligns across 7 bases. CDR1 is ENHRY, CDR2 SYGVKD, per germline. The CDR3 runs to 16 residues. The ends lost 0 bases at V and 2 bases at J; junction bases unmatched: 7. CDR3 sequence reads: CAISESEGGATYEQYF. Here the CDR3 DNA reads TGTGCCATCAGTGAGTCGGAAGGGGGCGCGACCTACGAGCAGTACTTC.

This clone was recorded only once. The chain combines TRBV7-7 with TRBJ2-1; 7 bases match TRBD2. Germline V gives CDR1 SSHAT, CDR2 FNYEAQ (reference sequence). CDR3 length equals 15 residues. Trimming at V came to 4 bases and at J to 7 bases, leaving 10 bases not matched to a gene. CDR3 sequence: CASSSGGGRSNEQFF. CDR3 bases: TGTGCCAGCAGCTCCGGCGGCGGGAGAAGTAATGAGCAGTTCTTC.

The V call is TRBV5-1, the J call TRBJ2-5; 9 bases fit TRBD1. The J segment lost 3 bases and the V segment lost 1 base, leaving 1 base of the junction unmatched. From germline, CDR1 is SGHRS and CDR2 YFSETQ. The CDR3 contains 14 residues. CDR3 sequence reads: CASSLRTGEETQYF. In nucleotides, the CDR3 is TGCGCCAGCAGCTTGCGGACAGGGGAAGAGACCCAGTACTTC.